The 3 T cell receptor beta chains below come from one sample, sequenced in a study of beta chain features in type 1 diabetes. General study points: For Type 1 diabetes patients, all four CD4+ subsets carried TCRB CDR3s that were moderately but significantly shorter.

Their antigens are not known. Expressed TCRB transcripts were sequenced after all isolated RNA was converted to cDNA. Sequencing used immunoSEQ multiplex PCR; TCRdb keeps in-frame clones, though not all of them. The sample includes roughly 350,000 clones, 8% to 10% of them seen just once. The sequencing input was central memory CD4+ T cells from blood. These receptors were obtained from a man aged 25-45 years with type 1 diabetes.

The table lists this clone with a few counts. The V call is TRBV5-1, the J call TRBJ2-2, with 9 nucleotides matching TRBD2. Per the germline V gene, CDR1 is SGHRS and CDR2 is YFSETQ. CDR3 length equals 16 residues. With V trimmed by 0 bases and J by 5 bases, 5 bases remained unmatched. CDR3 nucleotides: TGCGCCAGCAGCTTGGAAGCGGGAGGAGCTACCGGGGAGCTGTTTTTT. As protein: CASSLEAGGATGELFF.

In this sample, this clone turned up a few times. The chain links TRBV6-1 to TRBJ1-5, with D hard to call. V shed 3 bases and J shed 4 bases, with 10 bases lying between them. CDR1 and CDR2 from the germline V gene are MNHNS and SASEGT. The CDR3 is 14 amino acids. The CDR3, as DNA: TGTGCCAGCAGTGATGGGTTGGGTAATCAGCCCCAGCATTTT. Residues: CASSDGLGNQPQHF.

The rearrangement joins TRBV4-2 to TRBJ2-2; 8 positions agree with TRBD2. CDR3 length equals 16 residues. CDR1 is LGHNA and CDR2 is YNFKEQ in the germline V gene. J lost 4 bases, V lost 1 base, and 5 bases had no gene match. The CDR3 DNA reads TGTGCCAGCAGCCAAGTCTCGCGGGAGGCCACCGGGGAGCTGTTTTTT. This codes for CASSQVSREATGELFF.